The 7 T cell receptor beta chains below all came from one sample that was sequenced in a study of blood T cells in healthy people across ages. Sample-barcoded 5' priming and a J-beta primer mix drove a second PCR of roughly 6 to 12 cycles. In TCRdb, the 5' RACE reads were re-called with MiXCR into one record per CDR3 protein. The table records about 400,000 distinct CDR3 sequences, about 49% of them present only once. The sequenced sample consisted of blood. These receptors all stem from a man aged 55 to 70 in good health.

The chain is built from TRBV5-1 and TRBJ2-1; 9 positions agree with TRBD2. J gave up 0 bases and V 3 bases, and 4 bases lay outside the gene matches. Germline values: CDR1 SGHRS, CDR2 YFSETQ. This CDR3 contains 16 residues. The CDR3: CASSWLAGDSYNEQFF. The CDR3 region has the DNA TGCGCCAGCAGCTGGTTAGCGGGGGACTCCTACAATGAGCAGTTCTTC.

This clonotype came up a few times. V gene TRBV7-3 combines with J gene TRBJ2-7; D may be TRBD2 (5 bases). The CDR3 has 13 residues. V dropped 5 bases and J dropped 0 bases, with 8 bases sitting between them. The germline V gene encodes CDR1 SGHTA and CDR2 FQGTGA. The CDR3 here is CASSLTTSYEQYF. DNA for the CDR3: TGTGCCAGCAGCCTGACTACCTCCTACGAGCAGTACTTC.

Turning to this clonotype: A much larger clone is a single base away; this may be a read error. V and J are TRBV27 and TRBJ2-1; 9 nucleotides align to TRBD1. Germline V CDR1 and CDR2: MNHEY, SMNVEV (reference sequence). The CDR3 covers 15 residues. This chain's CDR3 is CANSYRGRRVNEQFF. DNA for the CDR3: TGTGCCAACAGTTACAGGGGGCGGCGGGTCAATGAGCAGTTCTTC.

The V call is TRBV5-1, the J call TRBJ2-7; D possibly uses TRBD1 or TRBD2 (6 bases each). The CDR3 has 16 amino acids. Per the germline V gene, CDR1 is SGHRS and CDR2 is YFSETQ. V gave up 0 bases and J gave up 1 base, with 14 bases separating them. The CDR3 region is CASSLAAGQGSYEQYF. The DNA for the CDR3 is TGCGCCAGCAGCTTGGCCGCGGGACAAGGGTCCTACGAGCAGTACTTC.

This clonotype has only a few counts. The chain links TRBV7-9 to TRBJ1-2; D remains ambiguous. V gave up 1 base and J gave up 2 bases, with 11 bases separating them. The germline gives CDR1 SEHNR, CDR2 FQNEAQ (reference sequence). The CDR3 loop spans 15 amino acids. CDR3 sequence (DNA): TGTGCCAGCAGCTTAGAGGCGGGGTCCAACTATGGCTACACCTTC. It specifies CASSLEAGSNYGYTF.

This clonotype was recorded a few times. This chain uses TRBV12-3 or TRBV12-4 with TRBJ2-5; 9 positions agree with TRBD1. The CDR3 totals 14 residues. V lost 6 bases and J lost 6; bases outside the gene matches: 8. CDR3: CASREPGQGKTQYF. The CDR3 DNA is TGTGCCAGCAGAGAACCGGGACAGGGAAAGACCCAGTACTTC.

This clonotype was detected a few times. The rearrangement links TRBV6-2 or TRBV6-3 to TRBJ2-7; tentative D call: TRBD1 (6 bases). The V and J ends lost 5 bases and 2 bases respectively, with 13 bases between them. The CDR3 has 14 amino acids. Germline CDR1 and CDR2: MNHEY and SVGEGT. The CDR3, as DNA: TGTGCCAGCAGTAACCCACAGGGTACCTACGAGCAGTACTTC. Translation: CASSNPQGTYEQYF.